This T cell receptor (beta chain) was recovered during a study of long-term antiretroviral therapy in people with HIV. General study points: Clones expanded before ART dominated the repertoire at all time points. Transplant donor controls retained higher diversity, though diversity increased after ART.

This clone was seen a handful of times. Antigen specificity is unknown. V lost 7 bases, J lost 7 bases, and 17 bases lay in between. The germline V gene encodes CDR1 MDHEN and CDR2 SYDVKM. The CDR3 totals 14 residues. The libraries were made with immunoSEQ v3.0 at survey level. Profiling relied on immunoSEQ multiplex PCR, and the TCRdb table lists in-frame clones only, not all of them. The sample consists of around 19,000 clones, around four fifths of them appearing once. Source: unsorted PBMCs, taken 1.2 years after starting antiretroviral therapy. The sequence was collected from a woman aged 40 to 55 with HIV. The genes are TRBV28 and TRBJ1-3; D gene uncertain. Written as DNA, the CDR3 is TGTGCCAGCACCTCAACAACGGGAATCAACACCATATATTTT. Translating it yields CASTSTTGINTIYF.